This TCR beta chain was identified during a study of early T cells in non-severe SARS-CoV-2 infection. Whole-study context: Unsorted whole blood bulk RNA was sequenced, with unpaired chains.

Each single cDNA molecule received a unique molecular identifier. TCRdb passed the 5' RACE reads through MiXCR, listing each CDR3 protein once. The table shows tens of thousands of distinct CDR3 sequences, with roughly an eighth occurring only once. Findings and caveats of the study: VDJdb-based annotation leaned toward anti-spike CD8 responses and missed private and CD4 specificities.

The CDR3 runs to 13 residues. The germline gives CDR1 MGHRA, CDR2 YSYEKL. Trimming removed 5 bases from V and 7 bases from J, with 12 bases in between. Concerning this clonotype itself: Its antigen is undetermined.

This chain joins TRBV4-1 and TRBJ1-5; D might be TRBD1 (5 bases). The clonotype originates from an adult who was a healthcare worker with PCR-confirmed SARS-CoV-2 infection or an uninfected control (not recorded which). The specimen was whole blood, collected at baseline. The CDR3 is CASSAFRGQPQHF. The CDR3 DNA sequence: TGCGCCAGCAGCGCTTTTCGGGGGCAGCCCCAGCATTTT.